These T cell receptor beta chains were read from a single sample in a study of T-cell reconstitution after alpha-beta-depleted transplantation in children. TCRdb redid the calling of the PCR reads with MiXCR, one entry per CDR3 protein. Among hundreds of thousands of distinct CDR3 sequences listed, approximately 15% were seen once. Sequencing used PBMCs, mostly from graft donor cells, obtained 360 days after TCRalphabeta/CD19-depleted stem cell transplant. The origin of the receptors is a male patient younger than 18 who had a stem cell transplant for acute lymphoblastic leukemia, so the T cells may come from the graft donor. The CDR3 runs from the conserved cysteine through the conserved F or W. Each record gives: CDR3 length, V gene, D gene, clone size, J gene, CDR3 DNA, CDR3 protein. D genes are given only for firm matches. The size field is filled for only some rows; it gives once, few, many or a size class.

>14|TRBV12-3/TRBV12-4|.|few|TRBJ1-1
TGTGCCAGCAGGATGTTACAGGCCACCACTGAAGCTTTCTTT
CASRMLQATTEAFF
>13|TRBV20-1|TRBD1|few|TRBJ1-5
TGCAGTGCTAGAGGGACAGGGGATCAGCCCCAGCATTTT
CSARGTGDQPQHF
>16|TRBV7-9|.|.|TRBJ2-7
TGTGCCAGCAGTACAACTGTCGAAAGGACCGCCTACGAGCAGTACTTC
CASSTTVERTAYEQYF
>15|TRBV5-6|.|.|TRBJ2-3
TGTGCCAGCAGCTTCCTAGCGCATTCTCTAGATACGCAGTATTTT
CASSFLAHSLDTQYF
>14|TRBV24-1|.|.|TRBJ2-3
TGTGCCACCAGTGTTATGGGGAGCACAGATACGCAGTATTTT
CATSVMGSTDTQYF
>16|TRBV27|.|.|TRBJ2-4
TGTGCCAGCAGTTTATGGGCCAGGGTAGCCAAAAACATTCAGTACTTC
CASSLWARVAKNIQYF
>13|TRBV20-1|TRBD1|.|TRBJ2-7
TGCAGTGCTACGGGACAGCGACTCTACGAGCAGTACTTC
CSATGQRLYEQYF
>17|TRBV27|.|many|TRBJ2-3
TGTGCCAGCAGGGTCAGGCAGATCCCACAAACGATAGATACGCAGTATTTT
CASRVRQIPQTIDTQYF
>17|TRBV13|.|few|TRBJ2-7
TGTGCCAGCAGCCGCAGGGGAGGGGGGATGAAGGATAATAAGCAGTACTTC
CASSRRGGGMKDNKQYF
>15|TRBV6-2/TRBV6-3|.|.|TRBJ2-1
TGTGCCAGCAGTCACAGGGTTTTAAGGCACAATGAGCAGTTCTTC
CASSHRVLRHNEQFF
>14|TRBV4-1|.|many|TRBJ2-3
TGCGCCAGCGGGGGACGGATAACCACAGATACGCAGTATTTT
CASGGRITTDTQYF
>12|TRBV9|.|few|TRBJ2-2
TGTGCCAGCGGACCTCAGGCTGGGGAGCTGTTTTTT
CASGPQAGELFF
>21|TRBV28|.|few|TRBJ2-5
TGTGCCAGCAGTGCTGGACAGGGGGCTAGCGGGAGGCTAGGGGGCCAAGAGACCCAGTACTTC
CASSAGQGASGRLGGQETQYF
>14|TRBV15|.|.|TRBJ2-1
TGTGCCACGACCAAGCTAGGGTCCTACAATGAGCAGTTCTTC
CATTKLGSYNEQFF
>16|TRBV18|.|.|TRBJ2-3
TGTGCCAGCTCACCTCCCAGGGGTCGACACACAGATACGCAGTATTTT
CASSPPRGRHTDTQYF
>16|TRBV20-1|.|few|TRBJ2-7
TGCAGTGCTTCCCCCTTCTTCCAAAGTAGCTCCTACGAGCAGTACTTC
CSASPFFQSSSYEQYF
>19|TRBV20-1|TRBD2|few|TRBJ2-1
TGCAGTGCTAGAGGGCCAGGGGCCGGGACTAGCGGGAACTACAATGAGCAGTTCTTC
CSARGPGAGTSGNYNEQFF
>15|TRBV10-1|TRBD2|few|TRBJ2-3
TGCGCCAGCGGAGTTCAGCGGGATATCACAGATACGCAGTATTTT
CASGVQRDITDTQYF
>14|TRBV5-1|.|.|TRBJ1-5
TGCGCCAGCAGCTTGAAAGGAGGCAATCAGCCCCAGCATTTT
CASSLKGGNQPQHF
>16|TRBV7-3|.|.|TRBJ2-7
TGTGCCAGCAGCTTAAAAGGGTCCGGCGGGTCCTACGAGCAGTACTTC
CASSLKGSGGSYEQYF
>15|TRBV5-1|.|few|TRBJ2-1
TGCGCCAGCAGCTTCCGGAGGGCCGAGTACAATGAGCAGTTCTTC
CASSFRRAEYNEQFF
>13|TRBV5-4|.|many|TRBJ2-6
TGTGCCAGCAGCTTAAAGGGGCCCAACGTCCTGACTTTC
CASSLKGPNVLTF
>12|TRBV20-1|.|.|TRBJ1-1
TGCAGTGCTAGTTCCGGCTCATGGAAAGCTTTCTTT
CSASSGSWKAFF
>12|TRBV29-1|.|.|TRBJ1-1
TGCAGCGTCTGGCTACAAAACACTGAAGCTTTCTTT
CSVWLQNTEAFF
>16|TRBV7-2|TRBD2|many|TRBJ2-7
TGTGCCAGCAGCCGCGGAACTAGCGGGGGAGCCTACGAGCAGTACTTC
CASSRGTSGGAYEQYF
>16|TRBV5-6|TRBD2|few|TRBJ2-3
TGTGCCAGCAGCTTCCTCACTAGCGGCAACACAGATACGCAGTATTTT
CASSFLTSGNTDTQYF
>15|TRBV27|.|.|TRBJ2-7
TGTGCCAGCAGCCTTTCAAGCCCGAGCTCCTACGAGCAGTACTTC
CASSLSSPSSYEQYF
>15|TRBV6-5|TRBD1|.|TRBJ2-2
TGTGCCAGCAGTTACGACAGGGGATTCACCGGGGAGCTGTTTTTT
CASSYDRGFTGELFF
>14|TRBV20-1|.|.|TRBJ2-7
TGCAGTGCTAGAGATATTGACGGTCGCTACGAGCAGTACTTC
CSARDIDGRYEQYF
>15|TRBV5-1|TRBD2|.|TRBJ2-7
TGCGCCAGCAGCTTGCGCGGGAGTGACCCCTACGAGCAGTACTTC
CASSLRGSDPYEQYF